This passage covers 25 T cell receptor beta chains from one sample sequenced in a study of blood T cell repertoires in COVID-19. Assay: immunoSEQ multiplex PCR; the TCRdb copy retains only in-frame clones and omits some. The sample consists of approximately 130,000 clones, around 87% of them appearing once. Material: peripheral blood. These receptors all stem from a woman aged 50 to 60 who had recovered from COVID-19.

This clone was counted between two and nine times. V usage is TRBV5-1 and J usage is TRBJ1-2, with D uncertain. The V gene's germline CDR1 is SGHRS and CDR2 YFSETQ. Trimming pared 2 bases from V and 2 bases from J, leaving 7 bases between. CDR3 length: 13 residues. The CDR3 coding sequence is TGCGCCAGCAGCTTACAACAGAACTATGGCTACACCTTC. It yields the protein CASSLQQNYGYTF.

This sequence joins TRBV6-2 or TRBV6-3 and TRBJ2-7, with 8 bases matching TRBD1. Germline trimming cut 6 bases from V and 4 bases from J; bases unmatched to any gene: 8. This CDR3 has 14 amino acids. Per the germline V gene, CDR1 is MNHEY and CDR2 is SVGEGT. CDR3 nucleotides: TGTGCCAGCAGCCGCCTTGGACAGGGATACGAGCAGTACTTC. As protein: CASSRLGQGYEQYF.

This clone was observed a few times. The chain has TRBV7-8 and TRBJ2-2, with 7 bases that match TRBD1. The J segment lost 2 bases and the V segment lost 5 bases, leaving 5 bases of the junction unmatched. Germline values: CDR1 SGHVS, CDR2 FQNEAQ. The CDR3 spans 15 residues. The CDR3 spells CASSETGTNTGELFF. CDR3 bases: TGTGCCAGCAGCGAGACAGGGACCAACACCGGGGAGCTGTTTTTT.

The CDR3 sequence is CASRLLDEGSYGYTF. In DNA form, the CDR3 reads TGTGCCAGCAGGTTACTGGATGAGGGCAGCTATGGCTACACCTTC. V and J are TRBV5-6 and TRBJ1-2, with D hard to call. The CDR3 is made up of 15 amino acids. V lost 5 bases, J lost 4 bases, and 18 bases lay in between. Germline V gene data show CDR1 as SGHDT and CDR2 as YYEEEE.

This clone was observed a handful of times. The rearrangement joins TRBV9 to TRBJ1-2, with D possibly being TRBD1 (6 bases). The CDR3 totals 15 residues. Trimming took off 4 bases at V and 2 bases at J, with 15 bases between the two ends. Germline values: CDR1 SGDLS, CDR2 YYNGEE. CDR3 bases: TGTGCCAGCAGCCCCCGGGGGGGGCGGAACTATGGCTACACCTTC. Its protein is CASSPRGGRNYGYTF.

The genes are TRBV19 and TRBJ1-3; weak D call: TRBD1 (5 bases). CDR3 length: 19 amino acids. V was clipped by 3 bases and J by 4 bases, with 25 bases between them. CDR1 is LNHDA, CDR2 SQIVND, per germline (reference sequence). The CDR3 nucleotides read TGTGCCAGTAGTATTAACGAAGGTTGGAGGGGAACGGCAGGAAACACCATATATTTT. Amino acid sequence: CASSINEGWRGTAGNTIYF.

This chain connects TRBV25-1 to TRBJ2-7, with a possible D match to TRBD1 (5 bases). V was cut by 4 bases and J by 3 bases, with 10 bases left in between. CDR1 MGHDK and CDR2 SYGVNS come from the germline V gene. The CDR3 length is 13 residues. Here the CDR3 reads CASSGTRGYEQYF. The CDR3 region has the DNA TGTGCCAGCAGTGGAACAAGGGGCTACGAGCAGTACTTC.

This rearrangement joins TRBV6-2 or TRBV6-3 to TRBJ1-1; a weak D match, TRBD1 (5 bases). V was cut by 3 bases and J by 3 bases, with 14 bases left in between. Germline lookup yields CDR1 MNHEY and CDR2 SVGEGT. This CDR3 has 15 residues. The CDR3 loop reads CASSYHHTRDTEAFF. The CDR3 nucleotides are TGTGCCAGCAGTTATCACCACACCAGGGACACTGAAGCTTTCTTT.

The gene calls are TRBV7-8 and TRBJ2-5; TRBD1 matches at 8 bases. CDR1 and CDR2 (germline): SGHVS, FQNEAQ. V lost 1 base, J lost 4 bases, and 11 bases stayed unmatched. The CDR3 consists of 17 residues. The CDR3 DNA is TGTGCCAGCAGCTTAGAGCGGTCCAGGGGGCGCCCAGAGACCCAGTACTTC. It translates to CASSLERSRGRPETQYF.

The chain uses TRBV25-1 and TRBJ2-3, with 7 bases lining up with TRBD2. Germline CDR1 is MGHDK and CDR2 is SYGVNS. V lost 4 bases, J lost 4 bases, and 5 bases stayed unmatched. This CDR3 has 14 residues. The CDR3 sequence is CASSVGLAADTQYF. CDR3 DNA sequence: TGTGCCAGCAGTGTAGGGCTAGCGGCAGATACGCAGTATTTT.

As concerns this clone: One junction end disagrees with the germline gene, perhaps due to a read error. V and J are TRBV4-1 and TRBJ2-7; 9 nucleotides match TRBD2. From germline, CDR1 is MGHRA and CDR2 YSYEKL. This CDR3 is built from 17 residues. The CDR3 sequence: CASSQDYMAGGLDEQCF. The CDR3 DNA follows: TGCGCCAGCAGCCAAGATTATATGGCGGGGGGGCTTGACGAGCAGTGCTTC.

This sequence joins TRBV13 and TRBJ2-1; D not certain. Germline V CDR1 and CDR2: PRHDT, FYEKMQ (reference sequence). Deletions cut 8 bases from V and 6 bases from J, with 14 bases between. CDR3 length equals 13 residues. The CDR3, as DNA: TGTGCCAGCTCAGAGGTATCCCGCAATGAGCAGTTCTTC. Protein product: CASSEVSRNEQFF. Variable domain in full (rest from reference TRBV13 and TRBJ2-1): AAGVIQSPRHLIKEKRETATLKCYPIPRHDTVYWYQQGPGQDPQFLISFYEKMQSDKGSIPDRFSAQQFSDYHSELNMSSLELGDSALYFCASSEVSRNEQFFGPGTRLTVL.

The chain couples TRBV6-5 to TRBJ2-1; 9 bases are shared with TRBD2. This CDR3 spans 15 amino acids. Germline V gives CDR1 MNHEY, CDR2 SVGAGI. V shed 6 bases, J shed 7 bases, and the junction held 10 bases outside the gene matches. The CDR3 DNA is TGTGCCAGCAGCGCACGGCGCGGGGGGGTGAATGAGCAGTTCTTC. Encoded protein: CASSARRGGVNEQFF.

The chain combines TRBV7-9 with TRBJ2-3, with a tentative D call TRBD1 (5 bases). The V gene's germline CDR1 is SEHNR and CDR2 FQNEAQ (reference sequence). The CDR3 is made up of 13 amino acids. V gave up 5 bases and J gave up 6 bases, with 12 bases separating them. CDR3 coding DNA: TGTGCCAGCAGCGTCATCCAGGGTGATACGCAGTATTTT. It yields the protein CASSVIQGDTQYF.

The rearrangement uses TRBV10-3 and TRBJ2-7; possibly TRBD1 for D (6 bases). This CDR3 has 13 amino acids. Per germline, CDR1 ENHRY and CDR2 SYGVKD. V shed 4 bases and J shed 5 bases, with 12 bases lying between them. DNA of the CDR3: TGTGCCATCAGTGTGGGGGCGCAGAACGAGCAGTACTTC. Its protein is CAISVGAQNEQYF.

The CDR3 DNA follows: TGTGCCCGGTCACAGCAGTACTTC. Encoded protein: CARSQQYF. The rearrangement links TRBV27 to TRBJ2-7; D is ambiguous. This CDR3 has 8 residues. V lost 11 bases and J 8 bases, leaving 7 bases between the germline ends. CDR1 and CDR2 from the germline V gene are MNHEY and SMNVEV (reference sequence).

V is TRBV9 and J is TRBJ1-6; D is unclear. The V end was cut by 4 bases, the J end by 6 bases, with 14 bases between. Germline lookup yields CDR1 SGDLS and CDR2 YYNGEE. The CDR3 totals 15 residues. The CDR3: CASSSGVVGNSPLHF. CDR3 DNA sequence: TGTGCCAGCAGCTCCGGAGTAGTGGGTAATTCACCCCTCCACTTT.

The V and J genes are TRBV7-9 and TRBJ1-5; 8 bases align to TRBD1. Germline CDR1 and CDR2: SEHNR and FQNEAQ (reference sequence). The CDR3 is 15 residues long. Losses at the gene ends were 4 bases for V and 3 bases for J; bases not matched to a gene: 5. CDR3 DNA: TGTGCCAGCAGCTCCGGACAGGGATACAATCAGCCCCAGCATTTT. It translates to CASSSGQGYNQPQHF.

The chain couples TRBV5-1 to TRBJ2-5; 10 positions match TRBD1. The ends lost 4 bases at V and 3 bases at J; junction bases unmatched: 3. Germline CDR1 is SGHRS and CDR2 is YFSETQ. The CDR3 runs to 14 residues. CDR3 bases: TGCGCCAGCAGCACAGGACAGGGGGAAGAGACCCAGTACTTC. Protein product: CASSTGQGEETQYF. Looking up the rest from reference TRBV5-1 and TRBJ2-5 gives the full variable domain: KAGVTQTPRYLIKTRGQQVTLSCSPISGHRSVSWYQQTPGQGLQFLFEYFSETQRNKGNFPGRFSGRQFSNSRSEMNVSTLELGDSALYLCASSTGQGEETQYFGPGTRLLVL.

The gene calls are TRBV21-1 and TRBJ1-4; the D call of TRBD1 is as the table states it, not checked on the DNA. TRBV21-1 is recorded as a pseudogene. The CDR3 length is 15 residues. Here the CDR3 DNA reads TGTGCCAGCAGCAAAGGGGGACAGGCCTATGAAAAACTGTTTTTT. This translates into CASSKGGQAYEKLFF.

The chain is built from TRBV13 and TRBJ2-1; the match to TRBD2 covers 7 bases. Losses at the gene ends were 0 bases for V and 7 bases for J; bases not matched to a gene: 12. Germline V gives CDR1 PRHDT, CDR2 FYEKMQ (reference sequence). The CDR3 covers 17 residues. CDR3 residues: CASSLGVGGEFRNEQFF. In DNA form, the CDR3 reads TGTGCCAGCAGCTTAGGAGTTGGGGGGGAGTTCAGGAATGAGCAGTTCTTC.

V and J are TRBV5-4 and TRBJ2-2, with 9 bases aligning to TRBD2. The germline V gene has CDR1 SGHNT and CDR2 YYREEE (reference sequence). The CDR3 consists of 19 residues. V gave up 4 bases and J gave up 8 bases; unmatched junction bases: 21. Here the CDR3 reads CASSPAVLAGGPYGGELFF. DNA of the CDR3: TGTGCCAGCAGCCCCGCGGTTTTGGCGGGGGGGCCCTACGGGGGGGAGCTGTTTTTT.

The rearrangement uses TRBV2 and TRBJ1-2; 7 positions match TRBD1. V lost 1 base, J lost 5 bases, and 13 bases stayed unmatched. The germline gives CDR1 SNHLY, CDR2 FYNNEI. This CDR3 contains 17 residues. The CDR3 nucleotides are TGTGCCAGCAGTGAAGGACCCCGGACAGGCGAAGGTTATGGCTACACCTTC. This codes for CASSEGPRTGEGYGYTF. The variable domain in full, completed from reference TRBV2 and TRBJ1-2, reads EPEVTQTPSHQVTQMGQEVILRCVPISNHLYFYWYRQILGQKVEFLVSFYNNEISEKSEIFDDQFSVERPDGSNFTLKIRSTKLEDSAMYFCASSEGPRTGEGYGYTFGSGTRLTVV.

This clone was recorded once. The rearrangement uses TRBV9 and TRBJ1-4; possible D gene TRBD1, 5 bases. The assigned J gene may be wrong: the sequence end matches TRBJ2-2 better. The CDR3 is 15 amino acids. The V gene's germline CDR1 is SGDLS and CDR2 YYNGEE. The CDR3 DNA reads as TGTGCCAGCAGCCCGACCCCCGTGGGCAGGGAGGAGCTGTTTTTT. It translates to CASSPTPVGREELFF.

The rearrangement joins TRBV4-1 to TRBJ1-4, with 7 bases fitting TRBD1. V lost 1 base and J lost 8; bases outside the gene matches: 7. This CDR3 region has 15 residues. The germline V gene encodes CDR1 MGHRA and CDR2 YSYEKL. CDR3 amino acids: CASSQVLNRGEKLFF. CDR3 bases: TGCGCCAGCAGCCAAGTACTTAACAGGGGAGAAAAACTGTTTTTT.